A selection of T cell receptor beta chains follows, all from one sample in a study of blood T cells in healthy people across ages. TCRdb ran MiXCR on the 5' RACE reads and lists one entry per CDR3 protein. Among hundreds of thousands of distinct CDR3 sequences, more than 20% were seen once, and the ten largest hold approximately 10%. This same sample was also part of a study on T cells of mothers and their children.

The specimen sequenced was blood. Receptors originate from a boy under 18 in good health. Both conserved end residues are trimmed from each CDR3. The order of the fields is D gene, V gene, clone size, CDR3 protein. The D gene is left open where the match is weak. Clone size is shown for a subset of rows, as once, few, many or a class of expanded clone.

TRBD1 TRBV10-3 NA ATGGNHGYT
NA TRBV29-1 many SVLERETQY
NA TRBV4-2 few ASSQEGAVSYNEQF
TRBD2 TRBV7-9 NA ASSVTSGRYEQY
NA TRBV28 NA ASRVWGPSYEQY
NA TRBV15 few ATSRVTGTEAF
NA TRBV7-2 NA ASSLVVPVSSGANVLT
NA TRBV30 NA AWSPGAGAFEKQY
TRBD2 TRBV7-2 few ASSSPGLAGTEQF
TRBD2 TRBV28 few ASSPSGREDIGELL
TRBD2 TRBV7-2 NA ASSLGLGNYEQY
TRBD1 TRBV7-3 NA ASSAGGQAGETQY
NA TRBV25-1 few ASSDRLGGNEKLF
NA TRBV20-1 NA SANDPGQPWASYNSPLH
NA TRBV10-3 few AISEAPPGLQETQY
NA TRBV6-5 few APPGPGSAETQY
NA TRBV12-3/TRBV12-4 few ASSLSGFGTGELF
TRBD1 TRBV7-2 NA ASSLKEMDRVGEQY
TRBD1 TRBV19 few ASRTPGGTEAF
TRBD1 TRBV7-8 NA ASSTRDRVLEAF
NA TRBV21-1 few ASSKGALLQEQY
TRBD2 TRBV4-3 NA ASSQRTSGLYNEQF
NA TRBV15 NA ATSREGDRYGYT
NA TRBV27 NA ASSPNLGEVERTIY
NA TRBV11-2 NA AGSLESRDIQY
NA TRBV7-2 few ASSLWSGGGEKLF
NA TRBV20-1 few SASRAALGTQY
TRBD2 TRBV5-1 NA ASSRPLRQGGGYEQY
NA TRBV6-2/TRBV6-3 NA ASSQGTGYT
TRBD1 TRBV29-1 few SVEDIGTGRYNEQF
NA TRBV6-5 NA ASRLVGGSTEAF
TRBD1 TRBV20-1 NA SAEQGVLYEQY
TRBD1 TRBV10-3 once AISPSTGGNTEAF
NA TRBV5-1 NA ASSSLVDYNEQF
TRBD1 TRBV28 NA ASSTTWDRGFSSYEQY
NA TRBV6-5 NA ASSYSLGTQSTDTQY
NA TRBV25-1 NA ANPYGGTFYEQY
NA TRBV28 many ASSKVAKNIQY
TRBD2 TRBV19 few ASNSGTRQETQY
NA TRBV7-9 NA ASSSREGLGAQH
TRBD1 TRBV20-1 NA SAMQRTGGPT
NA TRBV18 few ASSLKSQSSYEQY
NA TRBV27 few ASSLGGPSSYEQY
TRBD2 TRBV7-9 NA ASSRGTRALPFQETQY
NA TRBV20-1 many SAADTGAKNIQY
TRBD1 TRBV28 NA ASGEQGEETQY
NA TRBV20-1 NA SAKDRTIYGYT
TRBD1 TRBV7-9 NA ASSPGDRQETQY
NA TRBV7-3 NA ASSSGPEDTQY
NA TRBV15 NA ATSRDHRVTLNEQY
TRBD1 TRBV24-1 NA ATRQGIGTGELF
NA TRBV18 few ASSPPRQQGEQY
NA TRBV7-3 NA ASRLTGSTDTQY
NA TRBV24-1 few ATSDPVSWGYT
TRBD1 TRBV7-2 NA ASSSTDRAYGYT
NA TRBV7-3 NA ASSLSSTGRETQY
NA TRBV4-3 few ASSQDGQAKNIQY
NA TRBV11-2 NA ASSHTGQPNYGYT
NA TRBV4-1 NA ASSPASGASYEQY